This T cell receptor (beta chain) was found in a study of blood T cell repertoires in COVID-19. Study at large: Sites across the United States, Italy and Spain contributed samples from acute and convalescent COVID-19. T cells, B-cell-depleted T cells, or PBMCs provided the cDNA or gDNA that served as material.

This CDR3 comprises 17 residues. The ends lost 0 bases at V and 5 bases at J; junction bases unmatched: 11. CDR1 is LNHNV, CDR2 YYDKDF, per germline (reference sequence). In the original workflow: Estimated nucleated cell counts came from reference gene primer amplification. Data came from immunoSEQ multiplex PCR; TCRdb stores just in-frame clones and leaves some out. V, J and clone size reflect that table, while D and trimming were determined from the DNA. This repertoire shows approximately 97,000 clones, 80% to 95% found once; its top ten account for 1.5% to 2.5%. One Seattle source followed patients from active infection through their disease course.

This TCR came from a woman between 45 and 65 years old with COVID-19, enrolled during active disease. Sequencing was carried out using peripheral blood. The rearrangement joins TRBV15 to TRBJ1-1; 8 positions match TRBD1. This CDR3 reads CATSREYGRTGKTEAFF. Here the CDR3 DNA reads TGTGCCACCAGCAGAGAGTATGGTAGGACAGGGAAAACTGAAGCTTTCTTT.